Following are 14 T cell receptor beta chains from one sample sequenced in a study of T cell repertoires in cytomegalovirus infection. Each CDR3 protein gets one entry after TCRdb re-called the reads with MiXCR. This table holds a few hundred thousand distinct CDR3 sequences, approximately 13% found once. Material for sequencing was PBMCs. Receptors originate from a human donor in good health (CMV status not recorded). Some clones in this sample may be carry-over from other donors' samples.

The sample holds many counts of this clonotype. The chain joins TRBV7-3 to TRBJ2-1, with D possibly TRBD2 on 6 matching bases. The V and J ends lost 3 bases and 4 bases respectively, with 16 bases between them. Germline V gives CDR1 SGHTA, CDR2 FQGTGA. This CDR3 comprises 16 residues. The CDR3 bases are TGTGCCAGCAGCTTTTTGTGGTCTAGCGTATACAATGAGCAGTTCTTC. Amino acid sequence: CASSFLWSSVYNEQFF.

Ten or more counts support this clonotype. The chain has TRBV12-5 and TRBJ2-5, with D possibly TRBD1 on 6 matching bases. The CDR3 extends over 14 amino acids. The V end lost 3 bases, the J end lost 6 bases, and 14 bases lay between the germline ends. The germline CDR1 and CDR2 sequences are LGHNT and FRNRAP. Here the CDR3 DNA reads TGTGCTAGTGGTTTTGGCCAGGGGAAGCAGACCCAGTACTTC. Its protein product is CASGFGQGKQTQYF.

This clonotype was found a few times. CDR3 nucleotide sequence: TGTGCCAGCAGCTTGCAGGGTTCTCCTAATGAAAAACTGTTTTTT. This encodes CASSLQGSPNEKLFF. The rearrangement uses TRBV11-2 and TRBJ1-4; tentatively, D is TRBD1 (5 bases). V dropped 3 bases and J dropped 3 bases, with 11 bases sitting between them. From germline, CDR1 is SGHAT and CDR2 FQNNGV. The CDR3 runs 15 residues.

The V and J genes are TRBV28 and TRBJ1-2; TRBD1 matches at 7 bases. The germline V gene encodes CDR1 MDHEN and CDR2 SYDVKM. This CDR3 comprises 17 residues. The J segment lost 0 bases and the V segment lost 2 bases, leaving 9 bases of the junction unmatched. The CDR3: CASSLTPTGNSNYGYTF. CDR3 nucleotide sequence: TGTGCCAGCAGTTTAACCCCGACAGGGAACTCTAACTATGGCTACACCTTC.

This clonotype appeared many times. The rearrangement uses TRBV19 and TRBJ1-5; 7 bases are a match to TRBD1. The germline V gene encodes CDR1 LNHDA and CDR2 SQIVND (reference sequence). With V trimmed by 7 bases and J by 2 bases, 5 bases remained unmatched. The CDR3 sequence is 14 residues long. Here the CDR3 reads CASILTGRNQPQHF. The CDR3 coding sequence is TGTGCCAGTATCCTGACAGGGCGCAATCAGCCCCAGCATTTT.

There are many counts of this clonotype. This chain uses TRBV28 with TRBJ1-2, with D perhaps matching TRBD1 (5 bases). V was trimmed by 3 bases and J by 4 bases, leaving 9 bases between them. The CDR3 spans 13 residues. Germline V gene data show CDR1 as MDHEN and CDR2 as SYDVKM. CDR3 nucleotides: TGTGCCAGCAGTTTGGGGGGGAGCTATGGCTACACCTTC. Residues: CASSLGGSYGYTF.

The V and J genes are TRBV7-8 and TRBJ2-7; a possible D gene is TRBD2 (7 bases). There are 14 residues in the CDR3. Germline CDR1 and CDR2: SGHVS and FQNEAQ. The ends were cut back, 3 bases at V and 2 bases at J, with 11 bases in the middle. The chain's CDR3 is CASSFRGGAYEQYF. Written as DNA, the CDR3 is TGTGCCAGCAGCTTTAGGGGGGGGGCCTACGAGCAGTACTTC.

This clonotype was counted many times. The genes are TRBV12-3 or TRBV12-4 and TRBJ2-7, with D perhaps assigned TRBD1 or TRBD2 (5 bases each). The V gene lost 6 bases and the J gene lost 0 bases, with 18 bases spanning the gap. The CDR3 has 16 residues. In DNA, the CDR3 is TGTGCCAGCAGCCGTCCCGGGGACCCCACCTCCTACGAGCAGTACTTC. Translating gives CASSRPGDPTSYEQYF.

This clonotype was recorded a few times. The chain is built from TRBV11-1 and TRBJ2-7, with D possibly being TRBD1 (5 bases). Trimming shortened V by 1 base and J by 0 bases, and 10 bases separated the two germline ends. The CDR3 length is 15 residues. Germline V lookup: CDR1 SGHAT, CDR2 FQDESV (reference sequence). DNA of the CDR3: TGTGCCAGCAGCTTAGTTGACAGTTACTCCTACGAGCAGTACTTC. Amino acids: CASSLVDSYSYEQYF.

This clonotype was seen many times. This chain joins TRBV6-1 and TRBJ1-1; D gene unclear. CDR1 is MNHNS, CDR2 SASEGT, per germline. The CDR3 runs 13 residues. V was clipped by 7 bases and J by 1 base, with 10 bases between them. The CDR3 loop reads CASTAWENTEAFF. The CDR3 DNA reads TGTGCCAGCACCGCATGGGAGAACACTGAAGCTTTCTTT.

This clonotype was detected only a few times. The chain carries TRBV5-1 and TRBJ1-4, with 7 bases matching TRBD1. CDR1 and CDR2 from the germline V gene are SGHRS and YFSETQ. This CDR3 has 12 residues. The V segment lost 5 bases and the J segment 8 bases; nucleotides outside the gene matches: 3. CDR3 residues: CASSTDREKLFF. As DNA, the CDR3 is TGCGCCAGCAGTACGGACAGGGAAAAACTGTTTTTT.

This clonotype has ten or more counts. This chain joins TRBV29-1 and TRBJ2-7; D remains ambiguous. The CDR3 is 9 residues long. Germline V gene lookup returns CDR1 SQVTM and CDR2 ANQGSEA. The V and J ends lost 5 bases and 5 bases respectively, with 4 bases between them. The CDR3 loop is CSVPHEQYF. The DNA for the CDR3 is TGCAGCGTTCCGCACGAGCAGTACTTC.

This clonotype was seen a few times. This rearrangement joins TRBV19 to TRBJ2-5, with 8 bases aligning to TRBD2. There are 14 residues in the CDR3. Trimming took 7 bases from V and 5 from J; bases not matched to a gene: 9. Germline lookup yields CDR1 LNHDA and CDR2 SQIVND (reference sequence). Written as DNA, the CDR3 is TGTGCCAGTACCCGGGAAGCGGGAGTGGAGACCCAGTACTTC. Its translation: CASTREAGVETQYF.

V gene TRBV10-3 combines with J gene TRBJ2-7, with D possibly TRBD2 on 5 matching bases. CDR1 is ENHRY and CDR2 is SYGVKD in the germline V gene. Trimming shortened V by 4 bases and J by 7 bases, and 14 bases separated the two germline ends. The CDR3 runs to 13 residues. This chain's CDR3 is CAISGGLGGEQYF. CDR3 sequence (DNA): TGTGCCATCAGTGGAGGGCTGGGCGGGGAGCAGTACTTC.